The 21 T cell receptor delta chains below were found in one sample sequenced in a study of gamma-delta T cells after stem cell transplantation. TCRdb re-called the RT-PCR reads with CATT. The table includes just under 2,000 delta-chain clones, 14% detected once. The sample taken for sequencing was gamma-delta T cells. These receptors all stem from a human donor. It is not recorded whose cells these are; they may come from a transplant donor.

This clone was seen more than once but under ten times. This sequence joins TRDV2 and TRDJ1; 8 nucleotides line up with TRDD3. V lost 3 bases to trimming and J lost 3 bases; unmatched junction nucleotides: 8. CDR3 length: 15 amino acids. The germline V gene encodes CDR1 GEAIGNYY and CDR2 EKD. The CDR3 sequence is CACDLWGIEADKLIF. The DNA for the CDR3 is TGTGCCTGTGACTTGTGGGGGATTGAAGCCGATAAACTCATCTTT.

On this clone itself: This likely traces to a read error, being one base from a far larger clone. Other DNA sequences from this sample encode an identical CDR3 as well. The chain uses TRDV2 and TRDJ1; D remains unclear. CDR1 and CDR2 (germline): GEAIGNYY, EKD. This CDR3 spans 21 amino acids. This chain's CDR3 is CACDTLDLAGHLATDTDKLIF. CDR3 DNA sequence: TGTGCCTGTGACACCCTGGACTTGGCCGGGCACCTCGCTACCGACACCGATAAACTCATCTTC.

CDR3 DNA sequence: TGTGCCTGTGACAAGGGGGGGGATACTTTGGAGGTTGACCATAAACTCATCTTT. Translating it yields CACDKGGDTLEVDHKLIF. The chain is built from TRDV2 and TRDJ1, with 9 bases identical to TRDD3. The J gene was missing in TCRdb and was found by matching the end of the DNA to germline. The CDR3 covers 18 residues. Germline-derived CDR1 and CDR2 are GEAIGNYY and EKD. The junction had 18 bases not matched to a gene; V was cut back by 2 bases and J by 6 bases.

This sequence joins TRDV3 and TRDJ1; 10 bases are a match to TRDD3. The CDR3 has 18 residues. J gave up 0 bases and V 4 bases, and 17 bases lay outside the gene matches. CDR1 is TVYSNPD and CDR2 is GDNSRS in the germline V gene (reference sequence). The CDR3 loop reads CAYWVTGGSNPYTDKLIF. For the CDR3, the DNA is TGTGCCTACTGGGTCACTGGGGGATCAAATCCTTACACCGATAAACTCATCTTT.

As concerns this clone: TCRdb lists the protein of a much larger clone for this DNA, which differs at residue 14, so this is likely a read error; the protein given here is translated from the DNA itself. V usage is TRDV2 and J usage is TRDJ1, with TRDD3 matching over 8 bases. This CDR3 has 16 amino acids. CDR1 and CDR2 from the germline V gene are GEAIGNYY and EKD. Here the CDR3 reads CACDGLGDLFTDKPIF. As DNA, the CDR3 is TGTGCCTGTGACGGGTTGGGGGATCTGTTCACCGATAAACCCATCTTT.

V and J are TRDV2 and TRDJ2; 9 positions match TRDD3. Here the J gene came from matching the DNA to germline, since TCRdb omits it. V lost 3 bases and J lost 0; bases outside the gene matches: 13. CDR1 is GEAIGNYY and CDR2 is EKD in the germline V gene. The CDR3 extends over 19 amino acids. CDR3 protein: CACDSVLGDHRALTAQLFF. The CDR3 DNA reads TGTGCCTGTGACTCAGTACTGGGGGACCACAGGGCTTTGACAGCACAACTCTTCTTT.

This clone was observed a handful of times. The J gene is TRDJ1, the V gene TRDV2, with 7 nucleotides matching TRDD3. The ends lost 1 base at V and 0 bases at J; junction bases unmatched: 13. Looked up from germline, CDR1 is GEAIGNYY and CDR2 is EKD. CDR3 length: 18 residues. The chain's CDR3 is CACDTGGLLPMYTDKLIF. For the CDR3, the DNA is TGTGCCTGTGACACTGGGGGACTATTGCCGATGTACACCGATAAACTCATCTTT.

CDR3 protein: CACDTLGLGDNGGKLIF. Written as DNA, the CDR3 is TGTGCCTGTGACACCTTAGGTCTGGGGGACAACGGAGGTAAACTCATCTTT. The chain joins TRDV2 to TRDJ1, with TRDD3 matching over 8 bases. TCRdb offers no J gene call, so here the DNA was matched to germline to obtain one. Germline assignment: CDR1 GEAIGNYY and CDR2 EKD. This CDR3 region has 17 residues. The V and J ends lost 0 bases and 7 bases, in that order; junction bases with no gene match: 15.

This clone was seen more than once but under ten times. A read error is likely here: a far larger clone is one base away. CDR3 loop: CACDHRMGDRRYTDKLIF. Here the CDR3 DNA reads TGTGCCTGTGACCATAGGATGGGGGATCGTCGGTACACCGATAAACTCATCTTT. The chain joins TRDV2 to TRDJ1, with 8 bases fitting TRDD3. Here the J gene came from matching the DNA to germline, since TCRdb omits it. This CDR3 is 18 amino acids long. The V gene's germline CDR1 is GEAIGNYY and CDR2 EKD. V lost 3 bases and J lost 0; bases outside the gene matches: 14.

This clone was observed a handful of times. The rearrangement uses TRDV2 and TRDJ1; the match to TRDD3 covers 13 bases. Trimming removed 3 bases from V and 0 bases from J; junction bases left unmatched: 12. Germline-derived CDR1 and CDR2 are GEAIGNYY and EKD. This CDR3 has 19 amino acids. Written as DNA, the CDR3 is TGTGCCTGTGACCGACTGGGGGATACGACGGGAATGTACACCGATAAACTCATCTTT. It translates to CACDRLGDTTGMYTDKLIF.

This clone was counted only a few times. V gene TRDV2 combines with J gene TRDJ1, with D unclear. Per germline, CDR1 GEAIGNYY and CDR2 EKD. The length of the CDR3 is 16 residues. V gave up 3 bases and J gave up 2 bases, with 18 bases separating them. The CDR3 sequence: CACDALSGLNTDKLIF. In DNA form, the CDR3 reads TGTGCCTGTGACGCCCTTTCCGGATTGAATACCGATAAACTCATCTTT.

The rearrangement links TRDV2 to TRDJ1; the match to TRDD3 covers 7 bases. The CDR3 covers 16 residues. V was pared by 0 bases and J by 3 bases, with 9 bases of the junction left unmatched. Germline V lookup: CDR1 GEAIGNYY, CDR2 EKD. CDR3 in amino acids: CACDTVLGITPDKLIF. The CDR3 region has the DNA TGTGCCTGTGACACCGTACTGGGGATAACCCCCGATAAACTCATCTTT.

About this clone itself: With only one base between it and a far larger clone, this is likely a read error. The rearrangement uses TRDV2 and TRDJ1; D is unresolved. V was cut by 3 bases and J by 3 bases, with 13 bases left in between. Germline loops: CDR1 GEAIGNYY, CDR2 EKD. This CDR3 has 14 residues. CDR3 amino acids: CACDHIANADKLIF. The DNA for the CDR3 is TGTGCCTGTGACCATATTGCAAACGCCGATAAACTCATCTTT.

By sample fraction, this clone is medium-sized (0.01 to 0.1%). J is TRDJ1 and V is TRDV2, with TRDD3 matching over 13 bases. The ends lost 3 bases at V and 5 bases at J; junction bases unmatched: 8. The V gene's germline CDR1 is GEAIGNYY and CDR2 EKD. This CDR3 has 16 residues. Here the CDR3 reads CACDALLGDTRDKLIF. The CDR3 DNA is TGTGCCTGTGACGCTTTACTGGGGGATACGCGAGATAAACTCATCTTT.

The CDR3 region has the DNA TGTGCCTGTGACCTCCCGGCTGGGGGATCCCCAACCAGCTCCTGGGACACCCGACAGATGTTTTTC. This codes for CACDLPAGGSPTSSWDTRQMFF. The chain joins TRDV2 to TRDJ3, with 9 bases that match TRDD3. Germline V lookup: CDR1 GEAIGNYY, CDR2 EKD. Germline trimming cut 3 bases from V and 0 bases from J; bases unmatched to any gene: 17. There are 22 residues in the CDR3.

This clone was found a few times. The chain couples TRDV2 to TRDJ1; 7 bases map to TRDD3. No J gene is reported in TCRdb; it was inferred here by comparing the DNA with germline. The V gene's germline CDR1 is GEAIGNYY and CDR2 EKD. Trimming took 1 base from V and 4 from J; bases not matched to a gene: 11. This CDR3 spans 16 amino acids. The DNA for the CDR3 is TGTGCCTGTGACACGCGGGGGGATCCCAAGAGCGATAAACTCATCTTT. It translates to CACDTRGDPKSDKLIF.

This chain links TRDV2 with TRDJ1; 7 nucleotides align to TRDD3. Per the germline V gene, CDR1 is GEAIGNYY and CDR2 is EKD. The junction had 15 bases not matched to a gene; V was cut back by 0 bases and J by 0 bases. This CDR3 is built from 19 residues. The CDR3 protein is CACDTVEDTEGPNTDKLIF. In DNA form, the CDR3 reads TGTGCCTGTGACACCGTGGAGGATACGGAGGGGCCCAACACCGATAAACTCATCTTT.

This chain's CDR3 is CACDQSANTDKLIF. CDR3 coding DNA: TGTGCCTGTGACCAGAGTGCAAACACCGATAAACTCATCTTT. The chain is built from TRDV2 and TRDJ1; D unclear. TCRdb records no J gene; here it was assigned by comparing the DNA to germline. Germline CDR1 and CDR2: GEAIGNYY and EKD. This CDR3 spans 14 amino acids. The ends were cut back, 3 bases at V and 0 bases at J, with 10 bases in the middle.

In its sample, this clone was seen a few times. The rearrangement uses TRDV2 and TRDJ1, with 9 nucleotides matching TRDD3. V trimming: 5 bases; J trimming: 5 bases; junction bases outside the gene matches: 14. Germline loops: CDR1 GEAIGNYY, CDR2 EKD. This CDR3 comprises 16 residues. CDR3 region: CACGPIPLGDKDKLIF. The CDR3 bases are TGTGCCTGTGGTCCGATACCGTTGGGGGATAAGGATAAACTCATCTTT.

The CDR3 region is CACDPLPSLVDTYTDNLIF. CDR3 nucleotide sequence: TGTGCCTGTGACCCTCTTCCTTCCTTGGTGGATACGTACACCGATAACCTCATCTTT. The J gene was reported as TRDJ1; the V gene went uncalled; the table's D call, TRDD3, has no DNA check behind it. The CDR3 is made up of 19 amino acids.

V and J are TRDV2 and TRDJ1; D gene ambiguous. TCRdb gives no J gene; it was assigned here by matching the DNA to germline. CDR1 and CDR2 from the germline V gene are GEAIGNYY and EKD. V was pared by 2 bases and J by 0 bases, with 9 bases between. The CDR3 has 14 residues. As DNA, the CDR3 is TGTGCCTGTGACAAGAGTGCAAACACCGATAAACTCATCTTT. As protein: CACDKSANTDKLIF.